The subject of this entry is one T cell receptor beta chain. Antigen specificity is unknown. One entry per CDR3 protein, called by TCRdb with MiXCR from the reads. The sample includes around 300,000 distinct CDR3 sequences, over 7.5% of them seen just once. The CDR3 contains 15 residues. Germline CDR1 is MNHEY and CDR2 is SVGEGT. Trimming took off 6 bases at V and 4 bases at J, with 19 bases between the two ends. The entry originates in a study of T cell repertoires in cytomegalovirus infection. Study-wide background: Indications of both CMV infection and matching HLA type were provided by public TCR beta signatures. General study findings and limits: There were HLA-C-restricted CMV-specific TCR beta clonotypes dominating the ex vivo response. The cumulative frequency of public TCR beta families identified carriers of CMV plus the relevant HLA.

This sequence joins TRBV6-2 or TRBV6-3 and TRBJ2-7; D possibly corresponds to TRBD2 (6 bases). Source material: PBMCs. The clonotype originates from a human donor in good health (CMV status not recorded). Some clones in this sample may be carry-over from other donors' samples. This chain's CDR3 is CASSQDWRDLYEQYF. In DNA, the CDR3 is TGTGCCAGCAGCCAAGACTGGCGGGATTTATACGAGCAGTACTTC.